This is a list of T cell receptor beta chains from one sample in a study of cytomegalovirus exposure and HLA in healthy donors. Sequenced by immunoSEQ multiplex PCR; TCRdb stores in-frame clones only, minus some. Of approximately 110,000 clones detected, around 86% appear once; the ten largest clones hold 6.5% to 7%. The sample comprised PBMCs. The receptor source for this set is a man aged 25 to 45 in good health and CMV-seropositive. CDR3s include the opening cysteine and the closing phenylalanine or tryptophan. A D gene is named only where the DNA matches it firmly. Expanded clones are given a class, and other clones once, few, many or no size at all.

j_gene | v_gene | abundance | d_gene | CDR3aa | CDR3nt
TRBJ2-2 | TRBV28 | NA | TRBD2 | CASSLQRGRTGELFF | TGTGCCAGCAGTTTACAGCGGGGGAGAACCGGGGAGCTGTTTTTT
TRBJ1-5 | TRBV10-1 | few | TRBD1 | CASLGTERHQPQHF | TGCGCCAGCCTTGGGACAGAGAGACATCAGCCCCAGCATTTT
TRBJ1-2 | TRBV6-1 | NA | NA | CASRQIIRGGGYTF | TGTGCCAGCAGGCAGATAATCCGCGGCGGAGGCTACACCTTC
TRBJ2-2 | TRBV5-4 | NA | NA | CASSSQGWGVSTGELFF | TGTGCCAGCAGCTCTCAGGGTTGGGGGGTTTCCACCGGGGAGCTGTTTTTT
TRBJ1-2 | TRBV14 | NA | NA | CASSTGTNIGGYTF | TGTGCCAGCAGCACCGGGACAAACATAGGTGGCTACACCTTC
TRBJ2-7 | TRBV11-2 | NA | NA | CASRYGQGFYEQYF | TGTGCCAGCAGATATGGCCAGGGGTTCTACGAGCAGTACTTC
TRBJ2-2 | TRBV14 | NA | NA | CASSQDVRGARTGELFF | TGTGCCAGCAGCCAAGATGTTCGGGGGGCGAGGACCGGGGAGCTGTTTTTT
TRBJ2-7 | TRBV4-1 | few | NA | CASSYGSPYEQYF | TGCGCCAGCAGCTACGGGTCCCCCTACGAGCAGTACTTC
TRBJ2-7 | TRBV4-3 | NA | TRBD1 | CASSQGTGTYEQYF | TGCGCCAGCAGCCAAGGGACAGGGACCTACGAGCAGTACTTC
TRBJ2-5 | TRBV7-9 | NA | TRBD1 | CASSLGGTVQETQYF | TGTGCCAGCAGCTTAGGGGGGACAGTCCAAGAGACCCAGTACTTC
TRBJ2-7 | TRBV28 | once | TRBD1 | CASSSGTGLYEQYF | TGTGCCAGCAGTTCCGGGACAGGCCTCTACGAGCAGTACTTC
TRBJ2-7 | TRBV28 | NA | NA | CASGPGQAYEQYF | TGTGCCAGCGGCCCGGGACAAGCCTACGAGCAGTACTTC
TRBJ1-3 | TRBV29-1 | NA | NA | CSAEGPVRRGGNTIYF | TGCAGCGCAGAGGGCCCGGTCCGACGGGGAGGAAACACCATATATTTT
TRBJ2-7 | TRBV5-1 | NA | NA | CASSLGQGHPGDYEQYF | TGCGCCAGCAGCTTAGGGCAGGGTCATCCAGGAGACTACGAGCAGTACTTC
TRBJ2-3 | TRBV6-1 | few | NA | CASSEVRWGPGDTQYF | TGTGCCAGCAGTGAAGTAAGGTGGGGCCCGGGAGATACGCAGTATTTT
TRBJ2-3 | TRBV6-1 | NA | NA | CASSEAQGHTDTQYF | TGTGCCAGCAGTGAAGCGCAGGGACACACAGATACGCAGTATTTT
TRBJ2-7 | TRBV6-1 | once | TRBD2 | CASSEVGLAGYYEQYF | TGTGCCAGCAGTGAAGTTGGACTAGCGGGGTACTACGAGCAGTACTTC
TRBJ2-5 | TRBV5-8 | few | TRBD1 | CASSFAGQAQETQYF | TGTGCCAGCAGCTTTGCGGGACAGGCCCAAGAGACCCAGTACTTC
TRBJ1-5 | TRBV7-2 | once | NA | CASSSSGGLNQPQHF | TGTGCCAGCAGCTCCTCGGGGGGCCTCAATCAGCCCCAGCATTTT
TRBJ2-3 | TRBV28 | NA | TRBD2 | CASSPASGGGSTDTQYF | TGTGCCAGCAGTCCTGCTAGCGGGGGAGGAAGCACAGATACGCAGTATTTT
TRBJ2-1 | TRBV23-1 | NA | TRBD2 | CASTGGAGEQFF | TGCGCCAGCACCGGGGGGGCAGGTGAGCAGTTCTTC
TRBJ2-7 | TRBV7-8 | NA | TRBD2 | CASSKGLAGDRAYEQYF | TGTGCCAGCAGCAAAGGACTAGCGGGGGACAGGGCCTACGAGCAGTACTTC
TRBJ1-6 | TRBV10-3 | NA | NA | CAISEASANSPLHF | TGTGCCATCAGTGAAGCGTCTGCCAATTCACCCCTCCACTTT
TRBJ2-1 | TRBV6-4 | few | NA | CASSVGGAGTMKKFF | TGTGCCAGCAGTGTTGGGGGGGCGGGTACAATGAAGAAGTTCTTC
TRBJ2-1 | TRBV2 | NA | NA | CACKGIEQFF | TGTGCGTGTAAGGGGATTGAGCAGTTCTTC
TRBJ2-4 | TRBV5-1 | once | NA | CASSLADRLAKNIQYF | TGCGCCAGCAGCTTGGCCGACAGACTAGCCAAAAACATTCAGTACTTC
TRBJ1-4 | TRBV23-1 | NA | NA | CAPLDCATNEKLFF | TGCGCCCCCCTGGACTGTGCGACTAATGAAAAACTGTTTTTT
TRBJ2-5 | TRBV11-2 | NA | NA | CASSWGGLGETQYF | TGTGCCAGCAGCTGGGGGGGGCTAGGCGAGACCCAGTACTTC
TRBJ2-7 | TRBV7-5 | NA | NA | CARLMRGYEQYF | TGTGCCAGATTAATGCGGGGCTACGAGCAGTACTTC
TRBJ2-2 | TRBV5-1 | NA | NA | CASSLVGQVNTGELFF | TGCGCCAGCAGCTTGGTCGGTCAGGTGAACACCGGGGAGCTGTTTTTT
TRBJ2-5 | TRBV4-2 | NA | TRBD2 | CASSQISGDGTQYF | TGTGCCAGCAGCCAAATAAGCGGGGATGGGACCCAGTACTTC
TRBJ2-7 | TRBV5-1 | few | NA | CASSSRGSSREQYF | TGCGCCAGCAGCTCTCGGGGGTCTTCAAGGGAGCAGTACTTC
TRBJ1-1 | TRBV13 | NA | NA | CASSLSGHVPF | TGTGCCAGCAGCTTATCGGGACACGTACCCTTT
TRBJ2-7 | TRBV27 | NA | NA | CASSTGSRKEQYF | TGTGCCAGCAGCACCGGGTCCCGAAAAGAGCAGTACTTC
TRBJ1-1 | TRBV5-4 | NA | TRBD1 | CASSPGTGWDTEAFF | TGTGCCAGCAGCCCTGGGACAGGGTGGGACACTGAAGCTTTCTTT
TRBJ2-2 | TRBV29-1 | NA | TRBD1 | CSVDRGPGELFF | TGCAGCGTTGACAGGGGGCCCGGGGAGCTGTTTTTT
TRBJ1-5 | TRBV29-1 | NA | TRBD1 | CSVSQGARQPQHF | TGCAGCGTGAGTCAGGGGGCAAGACAGCCCCAGCATTTT
TRBJ2-7 | TRBV2 | NA | TRBD1 | CASTRTGGPHEQYF | TGTGCCAGCACCAGGACAGGGGGCCCCCACGAGCAGTACTTC
TRBJ1-2 | TRBV19 | NA | TRBD1 | CASSPLPGQSNYGYTF | TGTGCCAGTAGTCCACTTCCGGGACAGAGTAACTATGGCTACACCTTC
TRBJ2-7 | TRBV7-6 | NA | NA | CASSLTSTVSYEQYF | TGTGCCAGCAGCCTCACATCGACAGTATCCTACGAGCAGTACTTC